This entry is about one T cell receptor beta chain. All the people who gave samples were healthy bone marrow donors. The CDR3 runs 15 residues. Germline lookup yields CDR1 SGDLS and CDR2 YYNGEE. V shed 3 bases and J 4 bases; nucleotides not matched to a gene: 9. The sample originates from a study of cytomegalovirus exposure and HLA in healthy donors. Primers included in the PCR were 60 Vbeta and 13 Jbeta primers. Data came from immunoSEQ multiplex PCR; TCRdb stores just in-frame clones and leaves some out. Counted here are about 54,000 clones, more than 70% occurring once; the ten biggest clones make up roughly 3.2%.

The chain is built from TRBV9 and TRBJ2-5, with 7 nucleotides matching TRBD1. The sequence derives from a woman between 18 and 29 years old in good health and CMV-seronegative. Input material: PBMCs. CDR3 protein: CASSDRDRVRETQYF. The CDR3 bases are TGTGCCAGCAGCGACCGCGACAGGGTAAGAGAGACCCAGTACTTC.